A single T cell receptor beta chain is shown here with its context. Antigen unknown. With a much larger clone just one base away, this may be a read error. The CDR3 consists of 15 residues. CDR1 SEHNR and CDR2 FQNEAQ come from the germline V gene (reference sequence). This entry comes from a study of T cells in Graves' hyperthyroidism and ophthalmopathy. Study findings and constraints: Separating ophthalmopathy from stable hyperthyroidism was achieved by a 13 V-J model. Most thyroid clonotypes with frequency above 0.001 were detected in blood.

A NOSPECS grade of at least 4, a Clinical Activity Score of at least 3 and duration under 3 months were recorded in ophthalmopathy patients. Amplification targeted TCR beta CDR3 regions from RNA transcripts. First-round RT-PCR with HTBI primers amplified the TCR CDR3 region. From the multiplex PCR reads, TCRdb called clonotypes with MiXCR, one entry per CDR3 protein. The profile covers some 300,000 distinct CDR3 sequences, with approximately 18% appearing a single time and about 40% taken by the ten largest. Sample: blood. The TCR sequence derives from a middle-aged man with Graves' ophthalmopathy. The gene calls are TRBV7-9 and TRBJ2-1; TRBD1 matches 8 bases. CDR3 DNA sequence: TGTGTCAGCAGCTTTCCCGGGACAGGACACAATGAGCAGTTCTTC. This sequence encodes CVSSFPGTGHNEQFF.